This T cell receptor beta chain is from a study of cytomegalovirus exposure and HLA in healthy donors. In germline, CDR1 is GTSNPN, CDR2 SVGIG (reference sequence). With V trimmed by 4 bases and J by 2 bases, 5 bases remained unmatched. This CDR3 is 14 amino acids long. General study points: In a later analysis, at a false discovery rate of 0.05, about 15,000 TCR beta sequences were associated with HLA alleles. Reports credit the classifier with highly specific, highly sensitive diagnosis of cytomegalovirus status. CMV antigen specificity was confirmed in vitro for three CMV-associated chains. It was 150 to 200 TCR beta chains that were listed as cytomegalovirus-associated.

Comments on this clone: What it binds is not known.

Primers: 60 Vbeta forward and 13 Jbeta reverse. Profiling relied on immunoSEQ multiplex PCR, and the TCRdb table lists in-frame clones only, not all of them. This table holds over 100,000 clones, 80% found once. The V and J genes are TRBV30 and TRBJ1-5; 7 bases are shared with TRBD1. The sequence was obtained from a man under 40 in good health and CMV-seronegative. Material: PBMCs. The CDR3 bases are TGTGCCTGGAATACAGGGGATGGCAATCAGCCCCAGCATTTT. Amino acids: CAWNTGDGNQPQHF.